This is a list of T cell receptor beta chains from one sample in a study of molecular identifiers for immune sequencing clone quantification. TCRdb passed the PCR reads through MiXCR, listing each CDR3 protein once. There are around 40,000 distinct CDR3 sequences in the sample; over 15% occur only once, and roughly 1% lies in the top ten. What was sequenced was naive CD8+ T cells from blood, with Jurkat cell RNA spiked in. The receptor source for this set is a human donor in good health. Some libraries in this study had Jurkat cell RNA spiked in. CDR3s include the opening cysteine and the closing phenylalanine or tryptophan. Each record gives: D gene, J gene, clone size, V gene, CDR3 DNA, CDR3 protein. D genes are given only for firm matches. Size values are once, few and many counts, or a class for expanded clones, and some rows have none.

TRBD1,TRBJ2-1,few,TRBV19,TGTGCCAGTAGTGGGACAGGCTCCTACAATGAGCAGTTCTTC,CASSGTGSYNEQFF
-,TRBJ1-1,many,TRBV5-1,TGCGCCAGCAGCCCCGGGAGCACTGAAGCTTTCTTT,CASSPGSTEAFF
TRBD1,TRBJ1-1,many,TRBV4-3,TGCGCCAGCAGCCCTGACAGGGAAAGGTATGCTGAAGCTTTCTTT,CASSPDRERYAEAFF
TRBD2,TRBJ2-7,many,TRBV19,TGTGCCAGTAGTACTCTAGCGGCCTCCTACGAGCAGTACTTC,CASSTLAASYEQYF
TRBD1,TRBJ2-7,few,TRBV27,TGTGCCAGCAGTTCCACGTCAGGGGGCCCGTCCTACGAGCAGTACTTC,CASSSTSGGPSYEQYF
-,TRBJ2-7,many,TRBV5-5,TGTGCCAGCAGCTTGGAGGCGGAGTTGAGCTACGAGCAGTACTTC,CASSLEAELSYEQYF
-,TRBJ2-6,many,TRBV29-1,TGCAGCGTTCATACTGCCAACGTCCTGACTTTC,CSVHTANVLTF
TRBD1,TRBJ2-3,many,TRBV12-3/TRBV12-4,TGTGCCAGCAGTTTACCCAGGGGGCATGGCACAGATACGCAGTATTTT,CASSLPRGHGTDTQYF
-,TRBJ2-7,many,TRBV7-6,TGTGCCAGCAGCTTCCAGGGTGCCTACGAGCAGTACTTC,CASSFQGAYEQYF
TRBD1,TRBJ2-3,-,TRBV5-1,TGCGCCAGCAGCTTGGGGACAGGGGGCTTGGATACGCAGTATTTT,CASSLGTGGLDTQYF
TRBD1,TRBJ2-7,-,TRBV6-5,TGTGCCAGCAGTTACTCTGGGACAGGGGGCCACGAGCAGTACTTC,CASSYSGTGGHEQYF
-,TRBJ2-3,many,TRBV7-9,TGTGCCAGCAGCTTTCCCGAGGAGGGGAACACAGATACGCAGTATTTT,CASSFPEEGNTDTQYF
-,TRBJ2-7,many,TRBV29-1,TGCAGCGTTGTCATGGTCGGCTACTACGAGCAGTACTTC,CSVVMVGYYEQYF
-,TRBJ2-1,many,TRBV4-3,TGCGCCAGCAGCCACGTCTGGGTCGTAATGAATGAGCAGTTCTTC,CASSHVWVVMNEQFF
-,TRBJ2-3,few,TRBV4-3,TGCGCCAGCAGCCAAGGGTGGGGGGGCACAGATACGCAGTATTTT,CASSQGWGGTDTQYF
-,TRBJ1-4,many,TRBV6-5,TGTGCCAGCAGTTACTCGATTCAGGGAGGCGAAAAACTGTTTTTT,CASSYSIQGGEKLFF
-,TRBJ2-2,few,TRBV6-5,TGTGCCAGCAGTTACAGTGGTGGGTCTACCGGGGAGCTGTTTTTT,CASSYSGGSTGELFF
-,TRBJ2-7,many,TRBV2,TGTGCCAGCAGGGTCGTGAGGGAGGCCTACGAGCAGTACTTC,CASRVVREAYEQYF
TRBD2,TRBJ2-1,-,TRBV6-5,TGTGCCAGCAGTTCTAGCGGGGGTTTGGTTGAGCAGTTCTTC,CASSSSGGLVEQFF
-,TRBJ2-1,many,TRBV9,TGTGCCAGCAGCGTAATTCCGGACAATGAGCAGTTCTTC,CASSVIPDNEQFF
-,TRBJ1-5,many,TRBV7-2,TGTGCCAGCAGCTTAGCAGGGCTGTATAGCAATCAGCCCCAGCATTTT,CASSLAGLYSNQPQHF
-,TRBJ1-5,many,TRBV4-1,TGCGCCAGCAGCCAAGTAGACGCCGGCAATCAGCCCCAGCATTTT,CASSQVDAGNQPQHF
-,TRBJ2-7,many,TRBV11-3,TGTGCCAGCAGCTTAGGGGACGGGTCCTACGAGCAGTACTTC,CASSLGDGSYEQYF